The 15 T cell receptor beta chains listed next were all sequenced from one sample in a study of T cells expressing NK-cell markers. No DNA is given; TCRdb re-called the 5' RACE reads and lists each CDR3 protein once. Its table records about 460,000 distinct CDR3 sequences. Input material: blood T cells: a sorted CD56 or NKG2C T cell subset, CD4+ or CD8+ T cells, or bulk PBMC T cells (not recorded which). These receptors were taken from a woman in her forties or fifties in good health.

CDR3 region: CASSVRREGEQFF. V usage is TRBV6-1 and J usage is TRBJ2-1; the D gene TCRdb calls, TRBD2, cannot be checked with no DNA. The germline CDR1 and CDR2 sequences are MNHNS and SASEGT. There are 13 residues in the CDR3.

V usage is TRBV5-1 and J usage is TRBJ2-4. CDR3 length: 15 residues. Germline CDR1 and CDR2: SGHRS and YFSETQ. This chain's CDR3 is CASSLNGEAKNIQYF.

V and J are TRBV5-1 and TRBJ1-1; TCRdb indicates TRBD1, and absent DNA this call remains unverified. The CDR3 loop spans 12 amino acids. The germline CDR1 and CDR2 sequences are SGHRS and YFSETQ. CDR3 region: CASSSPGGKAFF.

The rearrangement joins TRBV6-6 to TRBJ2-3; without DNA, the TCRdb call of TRBD2 cannot be checked. CDR1 and CDR2 (germline): MNHNY, SVGAGI (reference sequence). This CDR3 region has 16 residues. The CDR3 loop reads CASSYSVGGRADTQYF.

V is TRBV6-1 and J is TRBJ2-5; there is no DNA to check the TCRdb D call of TRBD2. Looked up from germline, CDR1 is MNHNS and CDR2 is SASEGT. The CDR3 sequence is 12 residues long. This CDR3 is CATLARKETQYF.

V usage is TRBV12-5 and J usage is TRBJ2-2. The CDR3 loop spans 12 amino acids. Germline CDR1 reads LGHNT; CDR2 reads FRNRAP. CDR3: CASGLVAGELFF.

This chain links TRBV4-1 with TRBJ2-1; TCRdb returns TRBD1, unconfirmable since there is no DNA. There are 14 residues in the CDR3. Germline V CDR1 and CDR2: MGHRA, YSYEKL. CDR3 sequence reads: CASSQDPPGNEQFF.

This rearrangement joins TRBV29-1 to TRBJ2-7; the TCRdb call, TRBD1, lacks DNA for checking. Germline loops: CDR1 SQVTM, CDR2 ANQGSEA. The CDR3 spans 13 residues. The CDR3: CSVAGTGIREQYF.

CDR3 in amino acids: CASGDLGNTEAFF. The chain is built from TRBV3-1 and TRBJ1-1. The CDR3 is 13 residues long. CDR1 and CDR2 from the germline V gene are LGHDT and YNNKEL (reference sequence). The full variable domain, with the rest looked up from reference TRBV3-1 and TRBJ1-1, is DTAVSQTPKYLVTQMGNDKSIKCEQNLGHDTMYWYKQDSKKFLKIMFSYNNKELIINETVPNRFSPKSPDKAHLNLHINSLELGDSAVYFCASGDLGNTEAFFGQGTRLTVV.

This chain links TRBV12-3 or TRBV12-4 with TRBJ1-2; the TCRdb call, TRBD1, lacks DNA for checking. This CDR3 has 16 amino acids. This CDR3 is CASKRTGGASNYGYTF.

The rearrangement links TRBV5-1 to TRBJ2-1; TCRdb's D call of TRBD2 is untestable without DNA. The CDR3 is made up of 15 amino acids. From germline, CDR1 is SGHRS and CDR2 YFSETQ. This CDR3 reads CASSPGIAGTSEQFF.

This chain uses TRBV7-7 with TRBJ1-1. The CDR3 contains 12 residues. Germline loops: CDR1 SSHAT, CDR2 FNYEAQ (reference sequence). The CDR3 protein is CASSQLRYIPFF.

V is TRBV20-1 and J is TRBJ2-2; the D call of TRBD2 rests on TCRdb alone, since no DNA is present to check it. CDR1 is DFQATT, CDR2 SNEGSKA, per germline (reference sequence). This CDR3 has 16 residues. CDR3 loop: CSATLGGRAGTGELFF.

V gene TRBV6-6 combines with J gene TRBJ2-1; TCRdb gives TRBD2 as the D gene, but with no DNA this cannot be confirmed. The germline CDR1 and CDR2 sequences are MNHNY and SVGAGI (reference sequence). This CDR3 is built from 15 residues. This CDR3 reads CASSRVAGGDNEQFF.

The CDR3 sequence is CASSPTGLETQYF. This chain connects TRBV25-1 to TRBJ2-5. There are 13 residues in the CDR3. The germline V gene encodes CDR1 MGHDK and CDR2 SYGVNS.